This is a list of T cell receptor beta chains from one sample in a study of long-term antiretroviral therapy in people with HIV. Generated by immunoSEQ multiplex PCR, the TCRdb table keeps only in-frame clones and is missing some. The table records approximately 17,000 clones, roughly 80% of them present only once. Sequenced material: unsorted PBMCs, taken about 2.4 years before starting antiretroviral therapy. The receptors derive from a woman in her 50s with HIV. The CDR3 runs from the conserved cysteine through the conserved F or W. Fields, in order: CDR3 DNA, CDR3 protein, J gene, clone size, CDR3 length, D gene, V gene. D genes are given only for firm matches. Clone size is shown for a subset of rows, as once, few, many or a class of expanded clone.

cdr3_nt: TGTGCCAGCAGCGGCCGACCCTTACTTAATGAAAAACTGTTTTTT
cdr3_aa: CASSGRPLLNEKLFF
j_call: TRBJ1-4
clone_size: .
cdr3_length: 15
d_call: .
v_call: TRBV7-2

cdr3_nt: TGTGCCAGCAGCCAAGATCGGGGGGACAGGATGAACACTGAAGCTTTCTTT
cdr3_aa: CASSQDRGDRMNTEAFF
j_call: TRBJ1-1
clone_size: .
cdr3_length: 17
d_call: TRBD1
v_call: TRBV4-2

cdr3_nt: TGTGCCAGCAGTTCGACACTGGCAGGTGGCTACACCTTC
cdr3_aa: CASSSTLAGGYTF
j_call: TRBJ1-2
clone_size: .
cdr3_length: 13
d_call: .
v_call: TRBV13

cdr3_nt: TGTGCCAGCAGCTTCCAGGACGAGATTTCACCCCTCCACTTT
cdr3_aa: CASSFQDEISPLHF
j_call: TRBJ1-6
clone_size: .
cdr3_length: 14
d_call: .
v_call: TRBV5-6

cdr3_nt: TGTGCCAGCTCACCGAGGGACCCGAACACCGGGGAGCTGTTTTTT
cdr3_aa: CASSPRDPNTGELFF
j_call: TRBJ2-2
clone_size: .
cdr3_length: 15
d_call: .
v_call: TRBV18

cdr3_nt: TGTGCCAGCTCATGGGGAGAGGCCACTGAAGCTTTCTTT
cdr3_aa: CASSWGEATEAFF
j_call: TRBJ1-1
clone_size: once
cdr3_length: 13
d_call: .
v_call: TRBV18

cdr3_nt: TGCAGTGCTAGATCTGAGGACATTCAGTACTTC
cdr3_aa: CSARSEDIQYF
j_call: TRBJ2-4
clone_size: .
cdr3_length: 11
d_call: .
v_call: TRBV20-1

cdr3_nt: TGCAGCGTTCCCCCACAGGGTTCAGGCTACACCTTC
cdr3_aa: CSVPPQGSGYTF
j_call: TRBJ1-2
clone_size: .
cdr3_length: 12
d_call: .
v_call: TRBV29-1

cdr3_nt: TGTGCCAGCAGGCAATTTCAAGAGACCCAGTACTTC
cdr3_aa: CASRQFQETQYF
j_call: TRBJ2-5
clone_size: .
cdr3_length: 12
d_call: .
v_call: TRBV2

cdr3_nt: TGTGCCAGCAGTGTAAAGGGCGGCACCGGGGAGCTGTTTTTT
cdr3_aa: CASSVKGGTGELFF
j_call: TRBJ2-2
clone_size: .
cdr3_length: 14
d_call: .
v_call: TRBV2

cdr3_nt: TGTGCCAGCACCCGAGCGGGGGGAACCTACGAGCAGTACTTC
cdr3_aa: CASTRAGGTYEQYF
j_call: TRBJ2-7
clone_size: .
cdr3_length: 14
d_call: TRBD2
v_call: TRBV6-5

cdr3_nt: TGTGCCAGTAGCCCTACAGGGCTTCAAGAGACCCAGTACTTC
cdr3_aa: CASSPTGLQETQYF
j_call: TRBJ2-5
clone_size: .
cdr3_length: 14
d_call: .
v_call: TRBV19

cdr3_nt: TGTGCCACCAGCAGAGATGGTACCGGGGGAGAGACCCAGTACTTC
cdr3_aa: CATSRDGTGGETQYF
j_call: TRBJ2-5
clone_size: .
cdr3_length: 15
d_call: .
v_call: TRBV15

cdr3_nt: TGTGCCTGGAGTAGACAGGGGTTGCGGAAACATTCCTACGAGCAGTACTTC
cdr3_aa: CAWSRQGLRKHSYEQYF
j_call: TRBJ2-7
clone_size: .
cdr3_length: 17
d_call: TRBD1
v_call: TRBV30

cdr3_nt: TGTGCCAGCAGCGTAGGACTTGGAAATGAGCAGTTCTTC
cdr3_aa: CASSVGLGNEQFF
j_call: TRBJ2-1
clone_size: few
cdr3_length: 13
d_call: .
v_call: TRBV9

cdr3_nt: TGTGCCAGCAGCTTAACAACCACCGGGGAGCTGTTTTTT
cdr3_aa: CASSLTTTGELFF
j_call: TRBJ2-2
clone_size: .
cdr3_length: 13
d_call: .
v_call: TRBV7-6

cdr3_nt: TGTGCCAGCGTAACGGGGGGCCCGAGGGACACTGAAGCTTTCTTT
cdr3_aa: CASVTGGPRDTEAFF
j_call: TRBJ1-1
clone_size: .
cdr3_length: 15
d_call: .
v_call: TRBV21-1

cdr3_nt: TGTGCCAGCAGCGTATACGGGACATCCTTGAACACTGAAGCTTTCTTT
cdr3_aa: CASSVYGTSLNTEAFF
j_call: TRBJ1-1
clone_size: .
cdr3_length: 16
d_call: .
v_call: TRBV5-6

cdr3_nt: TGTGCCAGCAGCTTAGGGCAGAGAGGGGAAAAACTGTTTTTT
cdr3_aa: CASSLGQRGEKLFF
j_call: TRBJ1-4
clone_size: .
cdr3_length: 14
d_call: .
v_call: TRBV13

cdr3_nt: TGTGCCAGCAGCCGGACAGGGTTAGGTGAGCCCCAGCATTTT
cdr3_aa: CASSRTGLGEPQHF
j_call: TRBJ1-5
clone_size: few
cdr3_length: 14
d_call: TRBD1
v_call: TRBV9

cdr3_nt: TGTGCCTGGAGTGCCCACAGGGGGGCTACAGATACGCAGTATTTC
cdr3_aa: CAWSAHRGATDTQYF
j_call: TRBJ2-3
clone_size: .
cdr3_length: 15
d_call: TRBD1
v_call: TRBV30

cdr3_nt: TGTGCCAGCAGGTCGGGGGCGGACACCGGGGAGCTGTTTTTT
cdr3_aa: CASRSGADTGELFF
j_call: TRBJ2-2
clone_size: .
cdr3_length: 14
d_call: .
v_call: TRBV11-1

cdr3_nt: TGTGCCATCCGAGAGAGAAACACCATATATTTT
cdr3_aa: CAIRERNTIYF
j_call: TRBJ1-3
clone_size: once
cdr3_length: 11
d_call: .
v_call: TRBV28

cdr3_nt: TGTGCCAGCAGTCCTGGGACAGGGAGCCCAACACTGTTTTTT
cdr3_aa: CASSPGTGSPTLFF
j_call: TRBJ1-4
clone_size: once
cdr3_length: 14
d_call: TRBD1
v_call: TRBV6-5

cdr3_nt: TGTGCCTGGAGTGTTCGTGAGAACACTGAAGCTTTCTTT
cdr3_aa: CAWSVRENTEAFF
j_call: TRBJ1-1
clone_size: .
cdr3_length: 13
d_call: .
v_call: TRBV30

cdr3_nt: TGCAGCGCTCCGGGACAGGGTTTTAATGAGCAGTTCTTC
cdr3_aa: CSAPGQGFNEQFF
j_call: TRBJ2-1
clone_size: .
cdr3_length: 13
d_call: TRBD1
v_call: TRBV29-1

cdr3_nt: TGTGCCAGTAGTATCGGGACACTCAACACTGAAGCTTTCTTT
cdr3_aa: CASSIGTLNTEAFF
j_call: TRBJ1-1
clone_size: .
cdr3_length: 14
d_call: .
v_call: TRBV19

cdr3_nt: TGTGCCAGCAGACGGACAGGAGGGAGCGCCGGGGAGCTGTTTTTT
cdr3_aa: CASRRTGGSAGELFF
j_call: TRBJ2-2
clone_size: .
cdr3_length: 15
d_call: .
v_call: TRBV14

cdr3_nt: TGCGCCAGCAGCTTGGAAGAGACCCAGTACTTC
cdr3_aa: CASSLEETQYF
j_call: TRBJ2-5
clone_size: .
cdr3_length: 11
d_call: .
v_call: TRBV5-1

cdr3_nt: TGCGCCAGCAGCTTGTTAGCGGAGCGGGAGACCCAGTACTTC
cdr3_aa: CASSLLAERETQYF
j_call: TRBJ2-5
clone_size: .
cdr3_length: 14
d_call: .
v_call: TRBV5-1

cdr3_nt: TGTGCCAGCAGACCCGAGGGTACCGAGCAGTACTTC
cdr3_aa: CASRPEGTEQYF
j_call: TRBJ2-7
clone_size: .
cdr3_length: 12
d_call: .
v_call: TRBV2

cdr3_nt: TGTGCCAGCAGCCAAGGTCCAGAAACCTACGAGCAGTACTTC
cdr3_aa: CASSQGPETYEQYF
j_call: TRBJ2-7
clone_size: .
cdr3_length: 14
d_call: .
v_call: TRBV7-9

cdr3_nt: TGCGCCAGCAGCCCCGGACAGCCAAATTCACCCCTCCACTTT
cdr3_aa: CASSPGQPNSPLHF
j_call: TRBJ1-6
clone_size: .
cdr3_length: 14
d_call: .
v_call: TRBV5-1

cdr3_nt: TGTGCCAGCAGTGAAATGGGGGGGGGCGGCACCGGGGAGCTGTTTTTT
cdr3_aa: CASSEMGGGGTGELFF
j_call: TRBJ2-2
clone_size: .
cdr3_length: 16
d_call: .
v_call: TRBV2

cdr3_nt: TGTGCCAGCAGCTTGGCTGGGGCCACTGAAGCTTTCTTT
cdr3_aa: CASSLAGATEAFF
j_call: TRBJ1-1
clone_size: .
cdr3_length: 13
d_call: .
v_call: TRBV5-6

cdr3_nt: TGCAGTGCTAGGACTTCCGGGCGCCTCCACTTT
cdr3_aa: CSARTSGRLHF
j_call: TRBJ1-6
clone_size: .
cdr3_length: 11
d_call: .
v_call: TRBV20-1

cdr3_nt: TGTGCCATCAACGGACAGGGACCTTACAATGAGCAGTTCTTC
cdr3_aa: CAINGQGPYNEQFF
j_call: TRBJ2-1
clone_size: few
cdr3_length: 14
d_call: TRBD1
v_call: TRBV10-3

cdr3_nt: TGTGCCAGCTGGGGGACAGGGTTGACAGATACGCAGTATTTT
cdr3_aa: CASWGTGLTDTQYF
j_call: TRBJ2-3
clone_size: .
cdr3_length: 14
d_call: TRBD1
v_call: TRBV6-1

cdr3_nt: TGTGCCAGTAGTCGGACAGGGGGCTATCAGCCCCAGCATTTT
cdr3_aa: CASSRTGGYQPQHF
j_call: TRBJ1-5
clone_size: .
cdr3_length: 14
d_call: TRBD1
v_call: TRBV19

cdr3_nt: TGTGCCAGCAGCTTAATGGAAGCAGGGGTCGAGCAGTACTTC
cdr3_aa: CASSLMEAGVEQYF
j_call: TRBJ2-7
clone_size: .
cdr3_length: 14
d_call: .
v_call: TRBV11-2

cdr3_nt: TGTGCCAGCAGCGTAGGGAGCTCTGGAAACACCATATATTTT
cdr3_aa: CASSVGSSGNTIYF
j_call: TRBJ1-3
clone_size: .
cdr3_length: 14
d_call: .
v_call: TRBV9

cdr3_nt: TGTGCCAGCAGCTTAACTAGCGGGGGGCCCACAGATACGCAGTATTTT
cdr3_aa: CASSLTSGGPTDTQYF
j_call: TRBJ2-3
clone_size: .
cdr3_length: 16
d_call: TRBD2
v_call: TRBV7-9

cdr3_nt: TGTGCCACCAGGGGAGACCGTAGAGCTAACTATGGCTACACCTTC
cdr3_aa: CATRGDRRANYGYTF
j_call: TRBJ1-2
clone_size: .
cdr3_length: 15
d_call: .
v_call: TRBV6-1

cdr3_nt: TGTGCCAGCAGTTACTCGTACGCGGGGCAGGAGACCCAGTACTTC
cdr3_aa: CASSYSYAGQETQYF
j_call: TRBJ2-5
clone_size: .
cdr3_length: 15
d_call: .
v_call: TRBV6-5

cdr3_nt: TGTGCCAGCAGCAACCCCGGGACTAGCGGGGGGCCCCGCTCCTACAATGAGCAGTTCTTC
cdr3_aa: CASSNPGTSGGPRSYNEQFF
j_call: TRBJ2-1
clone_size: .
cdr3_length: 20
d_call: TRBD2
v_call: TRBV27